This TCR beta chain was observed in a study of cytomegalovirus exposure and HLA in healthy donors. Researchers ran the PCR with 60 Vbeta and 13 Jbeta primers. The assay was immunoSEQ multiplex PCR, and TCRdb's table has in-frame clones only and misses some. This table has hundreds of thousands of clones, approximately 82% appearing once. The germline gives CDR1 MGHRA, CDR2 YSYEKL. CDR3 length equals 15 residues. V was cut by 3 bases and J by 3 bases, with 14 bases left in between. Sequencing was done on a sample of PBMCs. This chain connects TRBV4-1 to TRBJ2-5; tentative D call: TRBD1 (6 bases). This clonotype originated in a young man in good health and CMV-seronegative. CDR3 sequence (DNA): TGCGCCAGCAGCCAGCCGGGACACCCGAAAGAGACCCAGTACTTC. Its protein product is CASSQPGHPKETQYF.